The TCR beta chain under discussion was sequenced for a study of cytomegalovirus exposure and HLA in healthy donors. The PCR employed 60 Vbeta primers together with 13 Jbeta primers. TCRdb's table, derived via immunoSEQ multiplex PCR, lists solely in-frame clones and lacks some. The sample records 50,000 to 55,000 clones, approximately 70% being singletons. The CDR3 has 15 residues. J gave up 5 bases and V 1 base, and 8 bases lay outside the gene matches. The germline gives CDR1 SGHRS, CDR2 YFSETQ. The receptor comes from a woman in her 50s in good health and CMV-seropositive. The chain is built from TRBV5-1 and TRBJ2-7; TRBD1 aligns across 8 bases. Material for sequencing was PBMCs. The CDR3 sequence is CASSLSGTGVDEQYF. In DNA, the CDR3 is TGCGCCAGCAGCTTGTCCGGGACAGGAGTCGACGAGCAGTACTTC.